This T cell receptor (beta chain) was sequenced during a study of Graves' ophthalmopathy and Graves' hyperthyroidism. Study details: Researchers obtained peripheral blood at initial diagnosis, before any treatment had begun. Study results and caveats: Among thyroid clonotypes expanded above 0.001 frequency, most also appeared in blood.

Germline CDR1 and CDR2: SGHVS and FQNEAQ. The CDR3 spans 17 residues. Trimming removed 5 bases from V and 0 bases from J, with 17 bases in between. Worth noting for this clonotype: Its antigen is unidentified.

Amplification from RNA transcripts yielded the TCR beta CDR3 regions. Second-round multiplex PCR came after first-round RT-PCR with HTBI primers. One entry per CDR3 protein results from TCRdb running MiXCR on the multiplex PCR reads. This table has about half a million distinct CDR3 sequences, around 14% appearing once. Certain patients were not enrolled. These were patients with other autoimmune diseases, uncontrolled infections, pregnancy or lactation. The sequencing input was blood. The V and J genes are TRBV7-8 and TRBJ1-5; D remains ambiguous. The TCR sequence derives from a woman aged 25-40 years with Graves' ophthalmopathy. CDR3 sequence: CASSRGGRTYSNQPQHF. CDR3 in DNA: TGTGCCAGCAGCAGAGGTGGGCGGACTTATAGCAATCAGCCCCAGCATTTT.